The 20 T cell receptor beta chains below come from one sample, sequenced in a study of regulatory T cells in long-lasting Graves disease. According to the study, TCR beta libraries were built with iRepertoire HTBI primers and CDR3-region Arm-PCR. TCRdb fed the multiplex PCR reads into MiXCR, producing one record per CDR3 protein. The data show some 410,000 distinct CDR3 sequences, 16% seen once. Time point meaning: newly diagnosed GD, antithyroid drugs for less than 3 months. RNA from PBMCs was the source of the TCR library. Separately, the same data were catalogued under a study of T cells in Graves' hyperthyroidism and ophthalmopathy.

The sequencing here drew on peripheral blood mononuclear cells (PBMCs), taken at new diagnosis, from a patient treated with antithyroid drugs. The receptors derive from a woman in her twenties or thirties with Graves disease.

This clonotype occurred many times. J is TRBJ2-1 and V is TRBV7-8; D remains ambiguous. Deletions cut 2 bases from V and 4 bases from J, with 18 bases between. The CDR3 spans 17 residues. Germline CDR1 SGHVS, CDR2 FQNEAQ. The CDR3 DNA reads TGTGCCAGCAGCTTAAAGCCCCCCCCACCTACTTACAATGAGCAGTTCTTC. It specifies CASSLKPPPPTYNEQFF.

This clonotype was seen more than once but under ten times. This rearrangement joins TRBV12-3 or TRBV12-4 to TRBJ2-1; possible D gene TRBD2, 7 bases. Between the trimmed V and J ends, which lost 6 bases and 12 bases, there was a span of 24 bases. The CDR3 extends over 15 amino acids. Written as DNA, the CDR3 is TGTGCCAGCAGCCCATCTGGCGGGGGCCTTGCGGGGCAGTTCTTC. This codes for CASSPSGGGLAGQFF.

This clonotype has a count of ten or more. The chain combines TRBV2 with TRBJ2-2; possible D gene TRBD2, 6 bases. Germline-derived CDR1 and CDR2 are SNHLY and FYNNEI. The CDR3 runs 14 residues. The V and J ends lost 7 bases and 2 bases respectively, with 11 bases between them. The CDR3 coding sequence is TGTGCCAGCACCGGGACTCCTAACACCGGGGAGCTGTTTTTT. Translating gives CASTGTPNTGELFF.

This clonotype came up a few times. The rearrangement uses TRBV20-1 and TRBJ2-1; D may match TRBD1 or TRBD2 (5 bases each). This CDR3 has 12 amino acids. The ends were cut back, 7 bases at V and 6 bases at J, with 13 bases in the middle. Looked up from germline, CDR1 is DFQATT and CDR2 is SNEGSKA (reference sequence). Here the CDR3 DNA reads TGCAGTGTTTCGGGAAGGGGCAATGAGCAGTTCTTC. Amino acid sequence: CSVSGRGNEQFF.

This clonotype has just a few counts. This chain connects TRBV6-1 to TRBJ2-3; possible D gene TRBD1, 6 bases. The CDR3 has 15 amino acids. Trimming shortened V by 7 bases and J by 1 base, and 15 bases separated the two germline ends. The germline CDR1 and CDR2 sequences are MNHNS and SASEGT. The CDR3 sequence: CASTQQGSGTDTQYF. CDR3 nucleotide sequence: TGTGCCAGCACCCAACAGGGTAGCGGCACAGATACGCAGTATTTT.

This clonotype came up many times. The rearrangement links TRBV11-2 to TRBJ1-1, with D tentatively TRBD1 (6 bases). V was clipped by 5 bases and J by 11 bases, with 15 bases between them. Germline values: CDR1 SGHAT, CDR2 FQNNGV. CDR3 length: 12 amino acids. This CDR3 reads CASSRTEVSAFF. The CDR3 nucleotides are TGTGCCAGCAGCCGGACAGAAGTTTCGGCTTTCTTT. The entire variable domain, with the rest obtained from reference TRBV11-2 and TRBJ1-1, is as follows: EAGVAQSPRYKIIEKRQSVAFWCNPISGHATLYWYQQILGQGPKLLIQFQNNGVVDDSQLPKDRFSAERLKGVDSTLKIQPAKLEDSAVYLCASSRTEVSAFFGQGTRLTVV.

This chain uses TRBV20-1 with TRBJ2-2; 7 nucleotides line up with TRBD2. CDR1 and CDR2 (germline): DFQATT, SNEGSKA (reference sequence). With 1 base clipped from V and 7 bases from J, the junction kept 9 bases outside the gene matches. There are 15 residues in the CDR3. The CDR3 DNA is TGCAGTGCTAGAGGGGGGGGACGAGGCGGCGGGGAGCTGTTTTTT. Protein sequence: CSARGGGRGGGELFF.

This clonotype was seen at least ten times. The rearrangement links TRBV28 to TRBJ2-3; 10 bases are shared with TRBD2. V shed 2 bases, J shed 2 bases, and the junction held 4 bases outside the gene matches. The CDR3 is made up of 16 amino acids. The germline V gene encodes CDR1 MDHEN and CDR2 SYDVKM. The CDR3 DNA is TGTGCCAGCAGTTTAGCACTAGCGGGGAACACAGATACGCAGTATTTT. This sequence encodes CASSLALAGNTDTQYF.

This clonotype was counted between two and nine times. The chain employs TRBV29-1 and TRBJ2-1, with TRBD2 matching 13 bases. The DNA end lines up better with TRBJ2-5; the J call may be wrong. The germline V gene has CDR1 SQVTM and CDR2 ANQGSEA. This CDR3 comprises 14 residues. CDR3 DNA: TGCAGCGTTTCGGGACTAGCGGGAATTCAGACCCAGTACTTC. Translating gives CSVSGLAGIQTQYF.

This clonotype has a handful of counts. V gene TRBV6-9 combines with J gene TRBJ2-7; D is undetermined. This CDR3 is 14 amino acids long. Germline CDR1 reads MNHGY; CDR2 reads SVAAGI. V lost 3 bases and J lost 2, with 11 bases in between. As DNA, the CDR3 is TGTGCCAGCAGTTACTTTGGGGTTCCCTACGAGCAGTACTTC. It codes for CASSYFGVPYEQYF.

CDR3 region: CASSPGQMNYGYTF. The CDR3 DNA is TGTGCCAGTAGCCCGGGACAAATGAACTATGGCTACACCTTC. This chain joins TRBV19 and TRBJ1-2; a possible D gene is TRBD1 (6 bases). CDR1 is LNHDA and CDR2 is SQIVND in the germline V gene (reference sequence). This CDR3 comprises 14 residues. V shed 6 bases and J shed 2 bases, with 13 bases lying between them.

V gene TRBV28 combines with J gene TRBJ1-2; 10 bases are shared with TRBD1. CDR1 is MDHEN, CDR2 SYDVKM, per germline. After removal of 6 bases from V and 4 bases from J, the junction contained 11 bases not matched to a gene. This CDR3 is 16 amino acids long. The CDR3, as DNA: TGTGCCAGCAGACAACCGGGACAGGGGTACACCTATGGCTACACCTTC. Translating it yields CASRQPGQGYTYGYTF.

Many counts were recorded for this clonotype. V and J are TRBV5-1 and TRBJ2-7, with 9 positions matching TRBD2. V dropped 4 bases and J dropped 2; count of bases not matched to a gene: 7. Germline-derived CDR1 and CDR2 are SGHRS and YFSETQ. CDR3 size: 15 residues. The CDR3: CASSLGTSLAYEQYF. CDR3 coding DNA: TGCGCCAGCAGCCTAGGGACTAGCTTGGCCTACGAGCAGTACTTC. Looking up the rest from reference TRBV5-1 and TRBJ2-7 gives the full variable domain: KAGVTQTPRYLIKTRGQQVTLSCSPISGHRSVSWYQQTPGQGLQFLFEYFSETQRNKGNFPGRFSGRQFSNSRSEMNVSTLELGDSALYLCASSLGTSLAYEQYFGPGTRLTVT.

This clonotype has ten or more counts. J is TRBJ2-5 and V is TRBV6-1; 7 nucleotides line up with TRBD1. Germline trimming cut 6 bases from V and 1 base from J; bases unmatched to any gene: 5. The length of the CDR3 is 14 residues. The germline V gene has CDR1 MNHNS and CDR2 SASEGT. CDR3 coding DNA: TGTGCCAGCAGCAGAAGACAGGGCCAAGAGACCCAGTACTTC. It yields the protein CASSRRQGQETQYF.

Details on this clonotype: A single base is all that separates this from a far larger clone, so a read error is likely. This chain joins TRBV11-2 and TRBJ2-7; D unclear. V lost 5 bases and J lost 0, with 8 bases in between. Germline values: CDR1 SGHAT, CDR2 FQNNGV. This CDR3 spans 13 amino acids. CDR3 DNA: TGTGCCAGCAGCCCCACCTACTCCTACGAGCAGTACTTC. Encoded protein: CASSPTYSYEQYF.

This clonotype was detected many times. The CDR3 coding sequence is TGTGCCAGCAGCGATGGAACAAAAAACATTCAGTACTTC. Translating it yields CASSDGTKNIQYF. The V call is TRBV3-1, the J call TRBJ2-4; D uncertain. Germline CDR1 and CDR2: LGHDT and YNNKEL (reference sequence). The length of the CDR3 is 13 residues. V was pared by 5 bases and J by 4 bases, with 9 bases between.

There are a few counts of this clonotype. This rearrangement joins TRBV5-5 to TRBJ2-3, with TRBD2 matching over 12 bases. V shed 4 bases and J 0 bases; nucleotides not matched to a gene: 9. The CDR3 is 18 residues long. Germline V gene lookup returns CDR1 SGHKS and CDR2 YYEKEE (reference sequence). CDR3 sequence: CASSTPSGRAPSTDTQYF. Here the CDR3 DNA reads TGTGCCAGCAGCACACCTAGCGGGAGGGCCCCTAGCACAGATACGCAGTATTTT.

Turning to this clonotype: This may be a read error: a much more frequent sequence differs by one nucleotide. V and J are TRBV6-1 and TRBJ1-2; TRBD1 matches at 10 bases. The CDR3 covers 15 residues. V was pared by 7 bases and J by 6 bases, with 11 bases of the junction left unmatched. Germline V gene sequence: CDR1 MNHNS, CDR2 SASEGT. As DNA, the CDR3 is TGTGCCAGCATTGGAAGGGACAGGGGCGTCGATGGCTACACCTTC. As protein: CASIGRDRGVDGYTF.

This clonotype came up many times. Sequence at one end of the junction differs from germline and may be a read error. This chain joins TRBV28 and TRBJ2-1, with D perhaps TRBD2 (5 bases). CDR1 is MDHEN, CDR2 SYDVKM, per germline. The CDR3 consists of 15 residues. This CDR3 is CASRQPGNYYDEQFF. CDR3 coding DNA: TGTGCCAGCAGACAACCCGGGAATTACTACGATGAGCAGTTCTTC.

Remarks on this clonotype: With a far larger clone one base away, a read error is the likely cause. The V and J genes are TRBV19 and TRBJ1-5; weak D call: TRBD1 (5 bases). This CDR3 region has 15 residues. Looked up from germline, CDR1 is LNHDA and CDR2 is SQIVND (reference sequence). The CDR3 DNA sequence: TGTGCCAGTAGTCCGACCGGGGGAAGCAATCAGCTCCAGCATTTT. Translation gives CASSPTGGSNQLQHF.